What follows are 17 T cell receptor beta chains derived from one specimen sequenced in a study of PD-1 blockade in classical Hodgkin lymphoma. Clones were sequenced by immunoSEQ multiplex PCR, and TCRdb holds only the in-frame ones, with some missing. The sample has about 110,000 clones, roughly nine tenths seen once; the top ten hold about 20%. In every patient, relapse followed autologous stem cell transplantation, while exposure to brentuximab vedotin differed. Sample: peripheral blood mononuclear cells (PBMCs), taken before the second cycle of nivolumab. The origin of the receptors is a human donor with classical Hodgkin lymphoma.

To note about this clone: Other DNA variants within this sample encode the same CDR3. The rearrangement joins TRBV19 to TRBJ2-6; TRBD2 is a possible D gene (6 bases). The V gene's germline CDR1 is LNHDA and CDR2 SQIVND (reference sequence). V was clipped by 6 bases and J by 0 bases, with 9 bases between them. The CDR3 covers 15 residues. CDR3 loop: CASRPGGSGANVLTF. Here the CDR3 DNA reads TGTGCCAGTAGGCCCGGGGGCTCTGGGGCCAACGTCCTGACTTTC.

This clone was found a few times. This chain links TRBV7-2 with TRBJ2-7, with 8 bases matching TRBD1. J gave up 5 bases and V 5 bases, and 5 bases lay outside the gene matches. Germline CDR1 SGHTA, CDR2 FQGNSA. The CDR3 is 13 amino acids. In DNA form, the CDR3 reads TGTGCCAGCAGCCGACAGGGGATCCACGAGCAGTACTTC. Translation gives CASSRQGIHEQYF.

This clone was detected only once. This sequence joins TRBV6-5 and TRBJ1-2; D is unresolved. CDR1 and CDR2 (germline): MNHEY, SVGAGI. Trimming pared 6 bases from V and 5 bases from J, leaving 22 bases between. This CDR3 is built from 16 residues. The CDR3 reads CASSYRATTSNYGYTF. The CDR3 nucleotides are TGTGCCAGCAGCTACCGGGCCACCACAAGTAATTATGGCTACACCTTC.

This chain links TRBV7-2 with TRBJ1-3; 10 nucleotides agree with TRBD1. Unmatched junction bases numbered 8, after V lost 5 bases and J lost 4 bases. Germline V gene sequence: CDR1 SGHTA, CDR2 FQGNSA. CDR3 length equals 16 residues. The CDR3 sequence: CASSRDRGGRGNTIYF. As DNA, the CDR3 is TGTGCCAGCAGCCGGGACAGGGGAGGGAGAGGAAACACCATATATTTT.

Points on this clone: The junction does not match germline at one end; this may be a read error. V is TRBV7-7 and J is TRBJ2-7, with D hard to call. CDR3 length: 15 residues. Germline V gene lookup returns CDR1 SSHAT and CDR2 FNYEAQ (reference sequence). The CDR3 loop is CASSSVARLEYEQYF. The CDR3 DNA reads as TGTGCTAGCAGCTCCGTGGCTAGGCTGGAGTACGAGCAGTACTTC.

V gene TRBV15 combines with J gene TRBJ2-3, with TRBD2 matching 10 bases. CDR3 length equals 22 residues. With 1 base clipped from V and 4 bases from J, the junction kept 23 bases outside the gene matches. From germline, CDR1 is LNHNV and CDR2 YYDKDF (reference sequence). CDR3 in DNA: TGTGCCACCAGCAGAGCCAGACCTTCTTTATTTCAGCGGGAGGGAACCTCAGATACGCAGTATTTT. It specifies CATSRARPSLFQREGTSDTQYF.

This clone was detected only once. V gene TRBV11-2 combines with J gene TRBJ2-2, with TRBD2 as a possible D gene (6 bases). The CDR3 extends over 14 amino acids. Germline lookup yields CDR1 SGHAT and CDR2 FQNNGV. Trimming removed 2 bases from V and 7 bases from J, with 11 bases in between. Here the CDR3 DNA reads TGTGCCAGCAGCTTAACGGGAGTTGGCGGGGAGCTGTTTTTT. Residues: CASSLTGVGGELFF.

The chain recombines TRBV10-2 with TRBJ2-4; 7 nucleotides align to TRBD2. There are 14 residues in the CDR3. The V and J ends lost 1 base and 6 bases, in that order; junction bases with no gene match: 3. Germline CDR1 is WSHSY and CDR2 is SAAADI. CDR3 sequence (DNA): TGCGCCAGCAGTGAGTTCTCTAGCGGAAACATTCAGTACTTC. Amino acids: CASSEFSSGNIQYF.

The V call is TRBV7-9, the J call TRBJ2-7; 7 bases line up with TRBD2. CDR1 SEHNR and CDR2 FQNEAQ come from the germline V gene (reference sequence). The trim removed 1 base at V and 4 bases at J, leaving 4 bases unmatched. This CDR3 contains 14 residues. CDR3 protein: CASSLEGGVYEQYF. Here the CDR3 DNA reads TGTGCCAGCAGCTTAGAGGGAGGGGTTTACGAGCAGTACTTC.

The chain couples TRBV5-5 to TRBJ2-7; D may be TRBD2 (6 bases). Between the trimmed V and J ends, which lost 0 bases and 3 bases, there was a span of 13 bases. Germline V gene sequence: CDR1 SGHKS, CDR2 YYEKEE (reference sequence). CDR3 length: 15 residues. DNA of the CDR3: TGTGCCAGCAGCTTGGAACCGAAGGAGGGCTACGAGCAGTACTTC. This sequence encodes CASSLEPKEGYEQYF.

The CDR3 protein is CAWTSGSYEQYF. In DNA, the CDR3 is TGTGCCTGGACTAGCGGGAGCTACGAGCAGTACTTC. The V gene is TRBV30, the J gene TRBJ2-7; 10 positions match TRBD2. V was pared by 4 bases and J by 3 bases, with 0 bases of the junction left unmatched. CDR3 length equals 12 residues. Looked up from germline, CDR1 is GTSNPN and CDR2 is SVGIG (reference sequence).

CDR3 DNA: TGCGCCAGCAGCAGACAGGGGGCTGAAGCTTTCTTT. Translation gives CASSRQGAEAFF. J is TRBJ1-1 and V is TRBV5-1, with 9 bases identical to TRBD1. The CDR3 loop spans 12 amino acids. Germline V lookup: CDR1 SGHRS, CDR2 YFSETQ. J was trimmed by 6 bases and V by 4 bases; bases with no gene match: 1.

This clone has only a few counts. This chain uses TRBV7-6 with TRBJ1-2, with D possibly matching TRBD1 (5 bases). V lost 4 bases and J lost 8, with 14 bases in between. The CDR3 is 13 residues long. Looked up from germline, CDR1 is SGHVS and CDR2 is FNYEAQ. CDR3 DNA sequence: TGTGCCAGCAGCTCAAGGGACCTCAGGGGCTACACCTTC. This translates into CASSSRDLRGYTF.

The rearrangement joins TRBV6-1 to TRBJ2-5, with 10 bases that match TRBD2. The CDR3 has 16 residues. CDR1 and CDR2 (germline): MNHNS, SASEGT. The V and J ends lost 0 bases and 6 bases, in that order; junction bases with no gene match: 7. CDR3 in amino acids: CASSEAKSGRGKTQYF. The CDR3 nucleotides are TGTGCCAGCAGTGAAGCGAAGAGCGGGAGGGGAAAGACCCAGTACTTC.

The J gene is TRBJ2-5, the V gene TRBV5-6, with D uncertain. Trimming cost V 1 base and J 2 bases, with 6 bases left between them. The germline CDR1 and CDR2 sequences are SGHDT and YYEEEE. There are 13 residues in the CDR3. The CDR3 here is CASSLFGQETQYF. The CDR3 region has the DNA TGTGCCAGCAGCTTGTTCGGGCAAGAGACCCAGTACTTC.

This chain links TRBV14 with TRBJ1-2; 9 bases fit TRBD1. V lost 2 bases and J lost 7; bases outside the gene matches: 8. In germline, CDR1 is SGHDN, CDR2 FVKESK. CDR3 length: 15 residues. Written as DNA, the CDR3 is TGTGCCAGCAGCCAAACTGGAACAGGGGGCGGTGGCTACACCTTC. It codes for CASSQTGTGGGGYTF.

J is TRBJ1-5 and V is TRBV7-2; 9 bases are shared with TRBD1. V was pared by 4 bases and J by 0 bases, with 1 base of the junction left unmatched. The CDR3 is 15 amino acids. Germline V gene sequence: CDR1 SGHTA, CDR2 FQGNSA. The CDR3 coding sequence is TGTGCCAGCAGCTCGGGACAGGGTAGCAATCAGCCCCAGCATTTT. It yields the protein CASSSGQGSNQPQHF.